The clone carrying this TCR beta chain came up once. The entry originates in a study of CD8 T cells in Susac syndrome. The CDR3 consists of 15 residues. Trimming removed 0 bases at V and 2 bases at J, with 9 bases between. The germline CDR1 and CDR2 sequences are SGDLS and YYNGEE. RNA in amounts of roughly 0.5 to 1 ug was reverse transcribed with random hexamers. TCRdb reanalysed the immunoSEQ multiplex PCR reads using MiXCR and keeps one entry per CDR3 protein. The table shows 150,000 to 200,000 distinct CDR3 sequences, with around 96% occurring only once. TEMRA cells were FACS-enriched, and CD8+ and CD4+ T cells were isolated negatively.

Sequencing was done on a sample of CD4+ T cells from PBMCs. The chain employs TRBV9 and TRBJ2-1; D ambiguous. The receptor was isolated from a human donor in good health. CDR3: CASSVGPSPYNEQFF. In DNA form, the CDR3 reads TGTGCCAGCAGCGTAGGACCCTCTCCCTACAATGAGCAGTTCTTC.